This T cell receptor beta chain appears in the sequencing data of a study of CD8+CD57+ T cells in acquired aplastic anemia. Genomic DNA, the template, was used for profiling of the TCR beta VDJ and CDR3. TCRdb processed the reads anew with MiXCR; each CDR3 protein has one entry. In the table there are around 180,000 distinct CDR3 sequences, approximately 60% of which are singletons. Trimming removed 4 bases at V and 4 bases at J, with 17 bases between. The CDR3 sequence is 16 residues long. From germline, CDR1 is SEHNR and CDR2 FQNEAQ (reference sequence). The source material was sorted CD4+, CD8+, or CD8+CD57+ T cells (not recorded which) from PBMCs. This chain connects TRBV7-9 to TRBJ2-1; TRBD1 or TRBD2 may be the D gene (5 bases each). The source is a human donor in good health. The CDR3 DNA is TGTGCCAGCAGCTCGTTGGTGGCAGGGAGATACAATGAGCAGTTCTTC. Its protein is CASSSLVAGRYNEQFF.